One T cell receptor beta chain is described in this entry. Its antigen remains unknown. The method was immunoSEQ multiplex PCR; TCRdb's version includes in-frame clones alone and lacks a portion of them. The data contain about 21,000 clones, roughly 83% of them seen just once; the ten biggest clones take up around 29%. This entry belongs to a study of OX40 agonist ivuxolimab in advanced cancers. Points from the study as a whole: The study found that CD8+ T cells averaged more expanded clones than CD4+. Partial responders at 0.1-3.0 mg/kg had among the lowest clonal expansion.

V was shortened by 1 base and J by 4 bases, with 11 bases between the two germline ends. The V gene's germline CDR1 is LNHNV and CDR2 YYDKDF (reference sequence). The CDR3 length is 14 residues. This material consisted of CD4+ or CD8+ T cells sorted from blood, taken in a trial of the OX40 agonist ivuxolimab. The TCR comes from an adult with an advanced solid tumor such as melanoma, head and neck, liver or kidney cancer. The chain couples TRBV15 to TRBJ2-7, with D unclear. CDR3 coding DNA: TGTGCCACCAGCAGAGTTTCGACCTCATACGAGCAGTACTTC. It translates to CATSRVSTSYEQYF.